This T cell receptor beta chain came from a study of CD8 T cells in ankylosing spondylitis. Study-wide results and limits: Past studies reported some motif variants in reactive arthritis synovial fluid and blood. CD8+ cells made up the disease-linked clones, which were relatively rare in peripheral blood. Blood of patients with ankylosing spondylitis appeared to be characterized by a TCR beta motif of fewer than 10 highly homologous variants. Reports say disease-linked clones showed up significantly more in matched ankylosing spondylitis synovial fluid.

This clonotype appeared many times. No antigen is known for it. Construction of TCR beta libraries was performed using quantitative 5'-RACE with molecular barcodes. Each CDR3 protein is one row after TCRdb ran MiXCR on the 5' RACE reads. Among about 220,000 distinct CDR3 sequences listed, 5.5% to 7.5% were seen once. The sample was blood, either unsorted or a sorted T cell fraction (not recorded which). The TCR was taken from a male donor with ankylosing spondylitis.

The CDR3 nucleotides read TGCAGTGCTAGAGATACCTCCCTCGGACTACCCTCCTACAATGAGCAGTTCTTC. The encoded protein is CSARDTSLGLPSYNEQFF. This chain uses TRBV20-1 with TRBJ2-1; D is possibly TRBD2 (6 bases). CDR1 and CDR2 (germline): DFQATT, SNEGSKA (reference sequence). V was trimmed by 0 bases and J by 0 bases, leaving 18 bases between them. This CDR3 spans 18 amino acids.